The clone carrying this T cell receptor (beta chain) was seen more than once but under ten times. Its cognate antigen is unknown. The CDR3 is 11 residues long. CDR1 and CDR2 from the germline V gene are DFQATT and SNEGSKA (reference sequence). V lost 4 bases and J lost 2, with 5 bases in between. The data were taken from a study of T-cell memory formation after mild COVID-19. Study-level information: Clustering of TCRs was largely donor specific. The study's findings and limits: Second-wave clones with a day 37 peak had unconfirmed SARS-CoV-2 specificity. CD4+ contracting clones lay mainly in CM and EM, CD8+ ones in EMRA.

Each CDR3 protein is one row after TCRdb ran MiXCR on the 5' RACE reads. Of about 350,000 distinct CDR3 sequences in the sample, roughly 15% were seen once. This sequence originates from a man between 18 and 35 years old who had mild COVID-19 (a few samples of this study predate the infection). Cell type and time point are not known. The sample comprised PBMCs or a T cell subset sorted from them (not recorded which). This chain connects TRBV20-1 to TRBJ1-2; the D is unclear. The CDR3, as DNA: TGCAGTGCTACCCAGAACTATGGCTACACCTTC. As protein: CSATQNYGYTF.